This TCR beta chain was sequenced during a study of CD8 T cells in ankylosing spondylitis. Whole-study findings and limits: Previous work reported some of these motif variants in the synovial fluid and blood of reactive arthritis. Typical of ankylosing spondylitis blood, it appeared, was a TCR beta motif of several highly homologous variants. Disease-linked clones reportedly showed significant enrichment in matched ankylosing spondylitis synovial fluid.

Quantitative 5'-RACE with molecular barcodes was used to make the TCR beta libraries. One entry per CDR3 protein results from TCRdb running MiXCR on the 5' RACE reads. The profile shows 400,000 to 450,000 distinct CDR3 sequences, 17% of them singletons. This clonotype was detected ten times or more. Its antigen is not known. With 8 bases removed from V and 5 bases from J, the gap between germline ends came to 15 bases. This CDR3 is built from 14 residues. CDR1 SGHAT and CDR2 FQNNGV come from the germline V gene. V is TRBV11-2 and J is TRBJ1-4; D is undetermined. The clonotype originates from a male donor with ankylosing spondylitis. Sample: blood, either unsorted or a sorted T cell fraction (not recorded which). DNA of the CDR3: TGTGCCAGCGCTCGGGAGAGGACCAATGAAAAACTGTTTTTT. It translates to CASARERTNEKLFF. Drawing the rest from reference TRBV11-2 and TRBJ1-4, the complete variable domain is EAGVAQSPRYKIIEKRQSVAFWCNPISGHATLYWYQQILGQGPKLLIQFQNNGVVDDSQLPKDRFSAERLKGVDSTLKIQPAKLEDSAVYLCASARERTNEKLFFGSGTQLSVL.